The subject of this entry is one T cell receptor (beta chain). The data belong to a study of control samples from healthy donors and cancer patients. The protocol was immunoSEQ multiplex PCR, while the TCRdb copy is restricted to in-frame clones and leaves out a portion. The top ten hold roughly 9.4% of the sample, which has about 130,000 clones, under 95% seen once. The CDR3 consists of 15 residues. V and J are TRBV21-1 and TRBJ2-2. TRBV21-1 has pseudogene status. Input material: blood. This receptor was identified in a man in his late teens or twenties in good health. CDR3 DNA: TGTGCCAGCAGCAAAACCGAAGGTTGCACCGGGGAGCTGTTTTTT. This sequence encodes CASSKTEGCTGELFF.